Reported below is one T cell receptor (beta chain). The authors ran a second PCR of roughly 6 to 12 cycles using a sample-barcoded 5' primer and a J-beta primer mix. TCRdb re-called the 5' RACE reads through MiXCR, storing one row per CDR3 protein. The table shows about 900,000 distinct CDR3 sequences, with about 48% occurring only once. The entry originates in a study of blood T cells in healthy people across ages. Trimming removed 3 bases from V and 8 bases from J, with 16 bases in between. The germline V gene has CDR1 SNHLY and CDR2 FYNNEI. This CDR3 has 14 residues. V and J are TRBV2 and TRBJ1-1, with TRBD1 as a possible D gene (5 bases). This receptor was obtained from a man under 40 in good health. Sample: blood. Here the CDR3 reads CASSDWGSGGEAFF. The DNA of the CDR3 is TGTGCCAGCAGTGATTGGGGTTCGGGGGGAGAAGCTTTCTTT.